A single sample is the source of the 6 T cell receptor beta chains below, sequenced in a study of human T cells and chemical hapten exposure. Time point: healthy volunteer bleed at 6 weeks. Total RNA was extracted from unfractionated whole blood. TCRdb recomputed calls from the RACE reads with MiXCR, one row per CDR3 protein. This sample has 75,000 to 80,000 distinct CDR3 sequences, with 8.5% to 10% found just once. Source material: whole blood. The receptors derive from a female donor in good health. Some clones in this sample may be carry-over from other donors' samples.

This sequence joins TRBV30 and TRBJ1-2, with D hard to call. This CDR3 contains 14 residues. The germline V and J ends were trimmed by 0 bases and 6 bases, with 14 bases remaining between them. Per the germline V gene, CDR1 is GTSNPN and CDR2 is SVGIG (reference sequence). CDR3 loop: CAWSVPGWSDGYTF. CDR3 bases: TGTGCCTGGAGTGTCCCAGGTTGGTCGGATGGCTACACCTTC.

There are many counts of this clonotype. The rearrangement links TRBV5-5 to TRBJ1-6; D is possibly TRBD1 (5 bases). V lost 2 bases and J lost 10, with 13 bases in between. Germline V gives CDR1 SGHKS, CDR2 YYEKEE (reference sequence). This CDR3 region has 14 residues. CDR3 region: CASSLPQGESPLHF. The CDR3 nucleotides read TGTGCCAGCAGCTTACCGCAGGGTGAATCACCCCTCCACTTT.

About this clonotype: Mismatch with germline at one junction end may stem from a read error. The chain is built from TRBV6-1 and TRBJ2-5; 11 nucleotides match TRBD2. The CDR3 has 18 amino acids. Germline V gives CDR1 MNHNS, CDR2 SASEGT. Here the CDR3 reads CASIQGASGGTVAKTQHF. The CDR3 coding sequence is TGTGCCAGCATCCAAGGAGCTAGCGGGGGGACGGTGGCGAAGACCCAGCACTTC.

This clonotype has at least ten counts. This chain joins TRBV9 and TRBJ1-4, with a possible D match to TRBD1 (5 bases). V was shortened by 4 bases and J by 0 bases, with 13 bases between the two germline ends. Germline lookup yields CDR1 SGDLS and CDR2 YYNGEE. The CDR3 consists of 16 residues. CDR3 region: CASSTRGEATNEKLFF. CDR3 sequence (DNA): TGTGCCAGCAGCACTCGAGGGGAAGCAACTAATGAAAAACTGTTTTTT.

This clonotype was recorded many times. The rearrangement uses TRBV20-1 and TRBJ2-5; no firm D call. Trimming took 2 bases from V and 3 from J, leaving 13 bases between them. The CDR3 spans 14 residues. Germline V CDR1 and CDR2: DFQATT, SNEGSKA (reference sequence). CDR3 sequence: CSARPAVRKETQYF. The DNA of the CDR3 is TGCAGTGCTAGACCAGCAGTGAGAAAAGAGACCCAGTACTTC.

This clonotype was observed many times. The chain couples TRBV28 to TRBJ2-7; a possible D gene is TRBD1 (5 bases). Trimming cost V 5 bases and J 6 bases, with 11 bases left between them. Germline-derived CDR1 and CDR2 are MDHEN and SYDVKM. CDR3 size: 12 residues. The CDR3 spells CASSVQGTEQYF. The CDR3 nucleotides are TGTGCCAGCAGTGTCCAGGGTACCGAGCAGTACTTC.